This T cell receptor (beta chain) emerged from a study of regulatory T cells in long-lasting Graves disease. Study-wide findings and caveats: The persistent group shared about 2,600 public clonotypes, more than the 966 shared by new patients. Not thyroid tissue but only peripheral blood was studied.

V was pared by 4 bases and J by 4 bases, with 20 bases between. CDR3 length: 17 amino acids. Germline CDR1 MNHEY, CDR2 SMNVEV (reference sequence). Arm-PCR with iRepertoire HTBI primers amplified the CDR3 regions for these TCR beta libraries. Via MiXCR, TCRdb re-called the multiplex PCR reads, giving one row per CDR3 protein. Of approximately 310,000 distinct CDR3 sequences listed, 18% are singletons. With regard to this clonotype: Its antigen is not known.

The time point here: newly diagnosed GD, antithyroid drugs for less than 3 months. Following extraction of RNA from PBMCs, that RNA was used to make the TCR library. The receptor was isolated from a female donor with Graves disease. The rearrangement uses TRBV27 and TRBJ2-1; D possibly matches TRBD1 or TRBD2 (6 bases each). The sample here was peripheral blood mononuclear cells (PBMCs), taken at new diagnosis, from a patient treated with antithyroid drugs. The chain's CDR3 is CASSSGRRRGDYNEQFF. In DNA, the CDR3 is TGTGCCAGCAGTTCAGGTCGACGGAGGGGGGATTACAATGAGCAGTTCTTC.